These T cell receptor beta chains were read from a single sample in a study of blood T cell repertoires in COVID-19. Method: immunoSEQ multiplex PCR; TCRdb's copy keeps in-frame clones and lacks some. The sample lists approximately 75,000 clones, about 79% seen once, with about a fifth in the top ten. Specimen: peripheral blood. Every receptor here comes from a woman aged 50 to 65 with acute or convalescent COVID-19. The CDR3 runs from the conserved cysteine through the conserved F or W. The order of the fields is D gene, clone size, J gene, V gene, CDR3 DNA, CDR3 protein. D genes are given only for firm matches. The size entry is marked missing in some rows and otherwise reads once, few, many or a size class.

D: NA
size: NA
J: TRBJ2-7
V: TRBV28
DNA: TGTGCCAGCAGTTTATCACTGGCAGGCCCTCCCAACTTC
CDR3: CASSLSLAGPPNF

D: TRBD2
size: NA
J: TRBJ2-7
V: TRBV7-9
DNA: TGTGCCAGCGGACACGGAGGACTAGCGATCTTCTACGAGCAGTACTTC
CDR3: CASGHGGLAIFYEQYF

D: NA
size: few
J: TRBJ1-6
V: TRBV5-6
DNA: TGTGCCAGCAGCCGACAGAGGAGCAATTCACCCCTCCACTTT
CDR3: CASSRQRSNSPLHF

D: TRBD1
size: NA
J: TRBJ1-6
V: TRBV10-3
DNA: TGTGCCATCAGTGCCGCGGGACAGCCTAATTCACCCCTCCACTTT
CDR3: CAISAAGQPNSPLHF

D: TRBD1
size: NA
J: TRBJ2-7
V: TRBV5-1
DNA: TGCGCCAGCAGCAATTGGACAGGGGGACCAACCTACGAGCAGTACTTC
CDR3: CASSNWTGGPTYEQYF

D: TRBD2
size: NA
J: TRBJ2-6
V: TRBV28
DNA: TGTGCCAGCAGTCCCATAGGGAGGGCTGGGGCCAACGTCCTGACTTTC
CDR3: CASSPIGRAGANVLTF

D: NA
size: NA
J: TRBJ1-1
V: TRBV28
DNA: TGTGCCAGCACCTCCTCAGGCGGGGAAAACACTGAAGCTTTCTTT
CDR3: CASTSSGGENTEAFF

D: TRBD2
size: NA
J: TRBJ2-2
V: TRBV5-1
DNA: TGCGCCAGCAGCTTGACTAGCGGGGGGTTCGGGGAGCTGTTTTTT
CDR3: CASSLTSGGFGELFF

D: TRBD1
size: NA
J: TRBJ1-1
V: TRBV9
DNA: TGTGCCAGCAGAAGTTGGGACAGGGCTTTGGACACTGAAGCTTTCTTT
CDR3: CASRSWDRALDTEAFF

D: NA
size: NA
J: TRBJ1-3
V: TRBV7-9
DNA: TGTGCCAGCAGCTTAGTCGGCACCATATATTTT
CDR3: CASSLVGTIYF

D: TRBD2
size: few
J: TRBJ2-7
V: TRBV2
DNA: TGTGCCAGCACCCATACGGGGGGGAGCGGTTACGAGCAGTACTTC
CDR3: CASTHTGGSGYEQYF

D: NA
size: NA
J: TRBJ2-7
V: TRBV4-3
DNA: TGCGCCAGCAGCCAATCAGGCGAGCAGTACTTC
CDR3: CASSQSGEQYF

D: NA
size: NA
J: TRBJ1-6
V: TRBV6-1
DNA: TGTGCCAGCAGTGAAGGAAGGGGAGGAAATTCACCCCTCCACTTT
CDR3: CASSEGRGGNSPLHF

D: NA
size: NA
J: TRBJ2-5
V: TRBV3-1/TRBV3-2
DNA: TGTGCCAGCAGCCCTCAATGGAGCAACCAAGAGACCCAGTACTTC
CDR3: CASSPQWSNQETQYF